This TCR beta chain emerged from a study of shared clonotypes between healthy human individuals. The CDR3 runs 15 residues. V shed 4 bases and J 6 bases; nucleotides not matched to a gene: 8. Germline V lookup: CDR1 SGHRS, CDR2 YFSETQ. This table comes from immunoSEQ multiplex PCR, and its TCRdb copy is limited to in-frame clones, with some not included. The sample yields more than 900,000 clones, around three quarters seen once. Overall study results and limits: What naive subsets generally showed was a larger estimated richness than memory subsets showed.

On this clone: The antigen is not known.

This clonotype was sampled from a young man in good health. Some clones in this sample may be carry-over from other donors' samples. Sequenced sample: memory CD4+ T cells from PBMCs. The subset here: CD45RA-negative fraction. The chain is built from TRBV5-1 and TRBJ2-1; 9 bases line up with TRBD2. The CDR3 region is CASSPTGTSSNEQFF. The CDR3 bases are TGCGCCAGCAGCCCCACTGGGACTAGCAGCAATGAGCAGTTCTTC.